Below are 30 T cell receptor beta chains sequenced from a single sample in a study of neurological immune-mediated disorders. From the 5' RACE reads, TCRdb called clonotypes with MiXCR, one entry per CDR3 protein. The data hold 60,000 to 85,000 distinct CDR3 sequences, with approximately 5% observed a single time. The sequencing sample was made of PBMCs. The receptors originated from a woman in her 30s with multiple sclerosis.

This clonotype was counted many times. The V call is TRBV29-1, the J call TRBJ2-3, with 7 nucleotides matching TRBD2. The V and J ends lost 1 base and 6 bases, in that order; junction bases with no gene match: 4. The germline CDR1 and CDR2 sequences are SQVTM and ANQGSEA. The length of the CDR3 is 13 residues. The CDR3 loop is CSVEGGGPDTQYF. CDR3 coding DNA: TGCAGCGTTGAAGGCGGGGGACCCGATACGCAGTATTTT.

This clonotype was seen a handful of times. CDR3 region: CASSSARDSPLHF. CDR3 coding DNA: TGTGCCAGCAGTTCGGCCCGGGATTCACCCCTCCACTTT. V gene TRBV7-8 combines with J gene TRBJ1-6; D is undetermined. Trimming shortened V by 6 bases and J by 8 bases, and 11 bases separated the two germline ends. Germline CDR1 and CDR2: SGHVS and FQNEAQ. This CDR3 is built from 13 residues.

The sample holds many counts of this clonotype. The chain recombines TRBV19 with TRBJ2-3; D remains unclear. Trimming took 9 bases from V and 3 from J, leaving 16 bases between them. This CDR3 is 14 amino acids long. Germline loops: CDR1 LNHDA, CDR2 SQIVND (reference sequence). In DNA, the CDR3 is TGTGCCAGCACGACTGTTCTTGGTACAGATACGCAGTATTTT. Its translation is CASTTVLGTDTQYF. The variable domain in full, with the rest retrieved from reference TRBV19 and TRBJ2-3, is DGGITQSPKYLFRKEGQNVTLSCEQNLNHDAMYWYRQDPGQGLRLIYYSQIVNDFQKGDIAEGYSVSREKKESFPLTVTSAQKNPTAFYLCASTTVLGTDTQYFGPGTRLTVL.

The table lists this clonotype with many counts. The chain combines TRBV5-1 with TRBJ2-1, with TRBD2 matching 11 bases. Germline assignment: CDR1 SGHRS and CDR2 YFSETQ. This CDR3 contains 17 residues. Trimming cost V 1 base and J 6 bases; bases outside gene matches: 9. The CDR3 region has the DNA TGCGCCAGCAGCTTGTTTACTAGCGGGAGAGGGGGCAATGAGCAGTTCTTC. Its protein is CASSLFTSGRGGNEQFF.

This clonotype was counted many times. CDR3 loop: CSALGRPTLTDTQYF. CDR3 nucleotides: TGCAGTGCTTTGGGTCGGCCAACCCTCACAGATACGCAGTATTTT. The chain has TRBV20-1 and TRBJ2-3, with D uncertain. The CDR3 runs 15 residues. Trimming pared 5 bases from V and 2 bases from J, leaving 17 bases between. CDR1 and CDR2 from the germline V gene are DFQATT and SNEGSKA (reference sequence).

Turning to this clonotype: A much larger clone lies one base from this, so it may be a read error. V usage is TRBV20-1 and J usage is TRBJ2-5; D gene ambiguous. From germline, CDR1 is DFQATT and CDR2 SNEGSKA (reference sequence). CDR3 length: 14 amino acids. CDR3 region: CSASGGSARENQYF. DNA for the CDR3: TGCAGTGCTAGCGGTGGGTCCGCCAGAGAGAACCAGTACTTC.

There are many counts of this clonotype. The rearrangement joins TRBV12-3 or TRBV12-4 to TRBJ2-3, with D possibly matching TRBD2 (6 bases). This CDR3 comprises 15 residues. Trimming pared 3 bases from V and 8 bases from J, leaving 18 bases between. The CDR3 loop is CASSLVVGGAATQYF. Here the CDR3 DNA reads TGTGCCAGCAGTTTGGTAGTCGGCGGGGCGGCTACGCAGTATTTT.

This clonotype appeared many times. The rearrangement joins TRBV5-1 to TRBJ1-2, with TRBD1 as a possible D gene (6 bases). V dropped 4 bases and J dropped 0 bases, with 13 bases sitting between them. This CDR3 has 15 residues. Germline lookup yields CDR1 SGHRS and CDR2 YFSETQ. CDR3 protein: CASSPGQIANYGYTF. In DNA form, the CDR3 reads TGCGCCAGCAGCCCAGGACAGATTGCTAACTATGGCTACACCTTC.

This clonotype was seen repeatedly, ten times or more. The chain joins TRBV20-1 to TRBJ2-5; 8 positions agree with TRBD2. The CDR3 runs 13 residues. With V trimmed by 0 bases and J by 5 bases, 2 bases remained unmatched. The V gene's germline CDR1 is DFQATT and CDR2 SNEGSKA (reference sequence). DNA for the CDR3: TGCAGTGCTAGAGACCCTAGCGGGGAGACCCAGTACTTC. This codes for CSARDPSGETQYF.

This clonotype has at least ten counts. Here the CDR3 DNA reads TGTGCCAGCAGCGTAGCATCAGGGGTTAATGAAAAACTGTTTTTT. Translated, it gives CASSVASGVNEKLFF. The J gene is TRBJ1-4, the V gene TRBV9; a weak D match, TRBD1 (6 bases). V lost 0 bases and J lost 4, with 10 bases in between. The CDR3 loop spans 15 amino acids. The germline CDR1 and CDR2 sequences are SGDLS and YYNGEE.

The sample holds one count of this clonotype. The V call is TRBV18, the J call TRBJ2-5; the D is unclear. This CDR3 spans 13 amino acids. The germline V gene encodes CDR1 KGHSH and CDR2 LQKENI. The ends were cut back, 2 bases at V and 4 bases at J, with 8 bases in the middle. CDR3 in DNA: TGTGCCAGCTCACCAAGGCGGAGAGAGACCCAGTACTTC. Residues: CASSPRRRETQYF.

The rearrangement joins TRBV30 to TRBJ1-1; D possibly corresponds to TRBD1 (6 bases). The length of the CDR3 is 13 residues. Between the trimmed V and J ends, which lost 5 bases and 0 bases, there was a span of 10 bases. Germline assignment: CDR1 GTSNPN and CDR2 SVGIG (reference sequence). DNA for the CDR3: TGTGCCTGGGGTGGGACACTGAACACTGAAGCTTTCTTT. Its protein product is CAWGGTLNTEAFF. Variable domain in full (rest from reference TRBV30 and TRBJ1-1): SQTIHQWPATLVQPVGSPLSLECTVEGTSNPNLYWYRQAAGRGLQLLFYSVGIGQISSEVPQNLSASRPQDRQFILSSKKLLLSDSGFYLCAWGGTLNTEAFFGQGTRLTVV.

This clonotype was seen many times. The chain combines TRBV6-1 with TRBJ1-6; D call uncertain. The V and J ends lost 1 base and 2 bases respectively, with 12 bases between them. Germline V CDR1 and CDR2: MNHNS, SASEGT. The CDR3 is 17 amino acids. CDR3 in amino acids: CASSEGPLGPYNSPLHF. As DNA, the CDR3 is TGTGCCAGCAGTGAAGGTCCCTTAGGACCCTATAATTCACCCCTCCACTTT.

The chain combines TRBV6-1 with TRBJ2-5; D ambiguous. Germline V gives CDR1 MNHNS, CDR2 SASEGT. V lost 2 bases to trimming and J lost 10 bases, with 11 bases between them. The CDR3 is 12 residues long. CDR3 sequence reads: CASSEIPSYQYF. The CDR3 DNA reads TGTGCCAGCAGTGAAATTCCGAGTTACCAGTACTTC.

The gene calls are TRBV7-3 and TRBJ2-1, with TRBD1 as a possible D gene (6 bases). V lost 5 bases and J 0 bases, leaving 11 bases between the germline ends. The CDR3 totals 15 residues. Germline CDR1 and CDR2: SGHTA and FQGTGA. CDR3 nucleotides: TGTGCCAGCAGCAACAGGGTCGTCTCCTACAATGAGCAGTTCTTC. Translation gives CASSNRVVSYNEQFF. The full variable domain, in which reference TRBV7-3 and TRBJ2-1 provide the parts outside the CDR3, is GAGVSQTPSNKVTEKGKYVELRCDPISGHTALYWYRQSLGQGPEFLIYFQGTGAADDSGLPNDRFFAVRPEGSVSTLKIQRTERGDSAVYLCASSNRVVSYNEQFFGPGTRLTVL.

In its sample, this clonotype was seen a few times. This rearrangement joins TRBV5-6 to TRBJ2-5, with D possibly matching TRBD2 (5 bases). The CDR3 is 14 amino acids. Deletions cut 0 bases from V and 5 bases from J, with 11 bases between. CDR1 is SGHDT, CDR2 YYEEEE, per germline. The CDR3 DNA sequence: TGTGCCAGCAGCTTGGTGACTAACGGGGAGACCCAGTACTTC. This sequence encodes CASSLVTNGETQYF.

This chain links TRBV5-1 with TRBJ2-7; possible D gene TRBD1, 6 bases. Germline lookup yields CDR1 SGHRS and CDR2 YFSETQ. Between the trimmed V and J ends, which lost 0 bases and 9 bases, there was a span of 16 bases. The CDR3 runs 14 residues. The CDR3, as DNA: TGCGCCAGCAGCTTGGGTCAACAGGGACAAGCGCAGTACTTC. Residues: CASSLGQQGQAQYF.

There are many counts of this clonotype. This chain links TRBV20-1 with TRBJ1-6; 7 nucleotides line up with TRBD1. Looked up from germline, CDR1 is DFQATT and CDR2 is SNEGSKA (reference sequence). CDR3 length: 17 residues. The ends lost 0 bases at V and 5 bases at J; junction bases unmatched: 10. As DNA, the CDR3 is TGCAGTGCTAGAGATTACAGGGGCTTCACCCATAATTCACCCCTCCACTTT. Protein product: CSARDYRGFTHNSPLHF.

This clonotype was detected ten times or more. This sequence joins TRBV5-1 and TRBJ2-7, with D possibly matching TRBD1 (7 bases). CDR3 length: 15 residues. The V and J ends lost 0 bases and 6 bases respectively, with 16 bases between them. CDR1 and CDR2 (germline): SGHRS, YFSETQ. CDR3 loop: CASSLGSGGHVEQYF. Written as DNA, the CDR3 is TGCGCCAGCAGCTTGGGGTCAGGGGGGCACGTCGAGCAGTACTTC.

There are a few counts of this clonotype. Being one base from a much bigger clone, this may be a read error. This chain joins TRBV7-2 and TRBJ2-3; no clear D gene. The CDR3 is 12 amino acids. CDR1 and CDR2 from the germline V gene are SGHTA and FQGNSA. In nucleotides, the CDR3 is TGTGACAGCAGCGCTAGCACAGATACGCAGTATTTT. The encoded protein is CDSSASTDTQYF.

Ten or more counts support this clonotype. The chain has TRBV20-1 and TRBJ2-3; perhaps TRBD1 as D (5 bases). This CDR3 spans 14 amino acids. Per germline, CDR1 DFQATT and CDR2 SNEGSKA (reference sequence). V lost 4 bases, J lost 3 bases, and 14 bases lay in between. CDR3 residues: CSANPTDSTDTQYF. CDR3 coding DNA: TGCAGTGCTAACCCGACAGATAGTACAGATACGCAGTATTTT.

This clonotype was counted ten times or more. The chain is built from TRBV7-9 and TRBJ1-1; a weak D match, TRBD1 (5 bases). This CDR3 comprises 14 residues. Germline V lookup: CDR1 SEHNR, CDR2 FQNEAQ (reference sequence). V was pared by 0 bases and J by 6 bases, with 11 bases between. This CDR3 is CASSLAQGKAEAFF. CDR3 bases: TGTGCCAGCAGCTTAGCCCAGGGTAAGGCTGAAGCTTTCTTT.

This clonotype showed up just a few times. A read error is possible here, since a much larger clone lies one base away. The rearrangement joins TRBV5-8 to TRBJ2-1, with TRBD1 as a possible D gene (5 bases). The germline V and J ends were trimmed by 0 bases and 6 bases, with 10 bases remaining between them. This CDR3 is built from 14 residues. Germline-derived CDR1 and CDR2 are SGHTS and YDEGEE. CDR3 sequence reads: CASSLGKGFNEQFF. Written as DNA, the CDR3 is TGTGCCAGCAGCTTGGGGAAGGGGTTCAATGAGCAGTTCTTC. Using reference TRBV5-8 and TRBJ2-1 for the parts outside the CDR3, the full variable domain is EAGVTQSPTHLIKTRGQQATLRCSPISGHTSVYWYQQALGLGLQFLLWYDEGEERNRGNFPPRFSGRQFPNYSSELNVNALELEDSALYLCASSLGKGFNEQFFGPGTRLTVL.

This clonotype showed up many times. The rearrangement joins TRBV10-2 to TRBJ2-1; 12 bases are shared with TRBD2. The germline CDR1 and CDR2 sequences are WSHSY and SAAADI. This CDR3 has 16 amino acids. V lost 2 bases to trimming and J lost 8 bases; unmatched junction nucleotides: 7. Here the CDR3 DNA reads TGCGCCAGCAGTGAGGCCCTAGCGGGGGGGCCCCATGAGCAGTTCTTC. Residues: CASSEALAGGPHEQFF.

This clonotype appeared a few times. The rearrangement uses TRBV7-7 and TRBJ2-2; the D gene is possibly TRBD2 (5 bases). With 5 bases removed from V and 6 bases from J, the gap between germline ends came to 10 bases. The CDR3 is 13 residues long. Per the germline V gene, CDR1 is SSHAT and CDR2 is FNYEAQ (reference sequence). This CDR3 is CASSPSGSGELFF. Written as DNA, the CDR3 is TGTGCCAGCAGCCCTTCGGGGTCCGGGGAGCTGTTTTTT.

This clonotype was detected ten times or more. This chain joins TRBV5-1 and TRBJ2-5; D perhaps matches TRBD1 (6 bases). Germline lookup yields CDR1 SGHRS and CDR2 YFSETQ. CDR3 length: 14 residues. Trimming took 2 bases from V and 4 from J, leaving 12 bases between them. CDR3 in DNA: TGCGCCAGCAGCTTCGGACAGTCGGGAGAGACCCAGTACTTC. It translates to CASSFGQSGETQYF.

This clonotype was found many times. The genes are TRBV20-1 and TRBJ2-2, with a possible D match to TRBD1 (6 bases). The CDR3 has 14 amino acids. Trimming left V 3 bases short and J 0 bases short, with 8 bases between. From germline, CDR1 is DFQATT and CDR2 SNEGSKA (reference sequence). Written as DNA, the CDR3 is TGCAGTGCTAGGACAGGAACGAACACCGGGGAGCTGTTTTTT. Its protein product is CSARTGTNTGELFF.

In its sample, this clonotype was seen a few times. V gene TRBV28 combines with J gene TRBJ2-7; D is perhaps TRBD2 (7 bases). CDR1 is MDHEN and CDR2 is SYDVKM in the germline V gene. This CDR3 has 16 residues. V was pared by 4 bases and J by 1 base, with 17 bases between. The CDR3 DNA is TGTGCCAGCAGTTCATGGGGGGGGCAACCTTCCTACGAGCAGTACGTC. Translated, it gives CASSSWGGQPSYEQYV.

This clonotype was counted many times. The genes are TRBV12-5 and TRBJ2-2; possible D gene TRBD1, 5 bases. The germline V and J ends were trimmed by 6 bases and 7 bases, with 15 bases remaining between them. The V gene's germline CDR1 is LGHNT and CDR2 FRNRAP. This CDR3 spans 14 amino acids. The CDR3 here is CASGTPRESGELFF. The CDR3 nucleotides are TGTGCTAGTGGCACGCCCAGGGAAAGCGGGGAGCTGTTTTTT.

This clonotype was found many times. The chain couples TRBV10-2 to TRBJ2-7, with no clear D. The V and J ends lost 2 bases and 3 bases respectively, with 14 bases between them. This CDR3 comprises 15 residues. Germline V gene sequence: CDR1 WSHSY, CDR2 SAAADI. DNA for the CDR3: TGCGCCAGCAGTGAGCGCGGTACCCATTACTACGAGCAGTACGTC. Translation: CASSERGTHYYEQYV.